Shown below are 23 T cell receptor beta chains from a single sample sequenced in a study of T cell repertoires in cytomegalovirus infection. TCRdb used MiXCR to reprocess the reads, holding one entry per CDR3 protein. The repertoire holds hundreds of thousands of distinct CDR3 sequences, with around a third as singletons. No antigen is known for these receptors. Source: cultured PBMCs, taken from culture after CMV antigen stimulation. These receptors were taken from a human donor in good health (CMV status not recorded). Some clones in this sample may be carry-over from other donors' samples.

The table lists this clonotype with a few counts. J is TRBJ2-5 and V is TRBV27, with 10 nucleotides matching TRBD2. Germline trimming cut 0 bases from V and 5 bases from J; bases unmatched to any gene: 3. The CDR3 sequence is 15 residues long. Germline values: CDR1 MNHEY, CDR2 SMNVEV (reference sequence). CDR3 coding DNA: TGTGCCAGCAGTTTATCGGGACTAGCGAGGGAGACCCAGTACTTC. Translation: CASSLSGLARETQYF.

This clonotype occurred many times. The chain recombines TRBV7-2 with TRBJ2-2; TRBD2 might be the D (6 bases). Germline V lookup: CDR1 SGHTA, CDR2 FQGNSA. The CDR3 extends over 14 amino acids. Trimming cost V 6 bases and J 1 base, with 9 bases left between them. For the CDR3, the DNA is TGTGCCAGCAGGCGGGACGAGAACACCGGGGAGCTGTTTTTT. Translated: CASRRDENTGELFF.

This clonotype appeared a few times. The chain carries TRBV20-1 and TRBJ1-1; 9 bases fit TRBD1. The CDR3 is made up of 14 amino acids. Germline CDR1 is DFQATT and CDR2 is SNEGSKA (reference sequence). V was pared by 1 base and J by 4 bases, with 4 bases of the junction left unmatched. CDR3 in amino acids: CSARARTGATEAFF. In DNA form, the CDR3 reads TGCAGTGCTAGAGCACGGACAGGGGCCACTGAAGCTTTCTTT.

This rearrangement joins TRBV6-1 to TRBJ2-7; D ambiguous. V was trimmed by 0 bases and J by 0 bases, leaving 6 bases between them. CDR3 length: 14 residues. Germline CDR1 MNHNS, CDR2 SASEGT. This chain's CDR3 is CASSEALGSYEQYF. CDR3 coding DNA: TGTGCCAGCAGTGAAGCTCTCGGCTCCTACGAGCAGTACTTC.

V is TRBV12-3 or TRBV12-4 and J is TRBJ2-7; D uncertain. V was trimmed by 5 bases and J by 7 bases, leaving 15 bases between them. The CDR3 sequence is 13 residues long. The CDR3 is CASSPPSRREQYF. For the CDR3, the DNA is TGTGCCAGCAGTCCGCCATCCCGAAGGGAGCAGTACTTC.

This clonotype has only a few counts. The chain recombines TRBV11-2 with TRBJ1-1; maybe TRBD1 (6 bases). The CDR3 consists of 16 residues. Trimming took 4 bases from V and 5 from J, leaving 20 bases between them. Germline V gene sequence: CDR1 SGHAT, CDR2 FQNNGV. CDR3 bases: TGTGCCAGCAGCTCCAATCCGGACAGTTTATATACTGAAGCTTTCTTT. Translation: CASSSNPDSLYTEAFF. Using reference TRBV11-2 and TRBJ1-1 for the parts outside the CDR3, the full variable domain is EAGVAQSPRYKIIEKRQSVAFWCNPISGHATLYWYQQILGQGPKLLIQFQNNGVVDDSQLPKDRFSAERLKGVDSTLKIQPAKLEDSAVYLCASSSNPDSLYTEAFFGQGTRLTVV.

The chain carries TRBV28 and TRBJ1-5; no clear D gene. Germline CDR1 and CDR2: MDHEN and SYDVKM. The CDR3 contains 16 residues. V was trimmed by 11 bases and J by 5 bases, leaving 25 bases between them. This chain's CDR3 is CAVTPEARKYYQPQHF. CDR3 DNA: TGTGCCGTCACCCCAGAGGCCCGAAAGTACTATCAGCCCCAGCATTTT.

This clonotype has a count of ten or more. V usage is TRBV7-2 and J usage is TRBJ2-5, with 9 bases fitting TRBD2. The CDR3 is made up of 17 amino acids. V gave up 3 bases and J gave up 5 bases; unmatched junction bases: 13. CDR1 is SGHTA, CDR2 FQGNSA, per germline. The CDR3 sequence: CASSFLTTSGPMETQYF. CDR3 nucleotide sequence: TGTGCCAGCAGCTTCCTCACGACTAGCGGCCCGATGGAGACCCAGTACTTC.

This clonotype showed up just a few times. CDR3 DNA: TGCAGCGTCGCCGCACAGGGGAATGAAAAACTGTTTTTT. Amino acid sequence: CSVAAQGNEKLFF. This rearrangement joins TRBV29-1 to TRBJ1-4; 7 nucleotides line up with TRBD1. The germline CDR1 and CDR2 sequences are SQVTM and ANQGSEA. This CDR3 region has 13 residues. J lost 5 bases, V lost 6 bases, and 6 bases had no gene match.

In nucleotides, the CDR3 is TGCGCCAGCAGCTTGCGGATCAATCAGCCCCAGCATTTT. Translated, it gives CASSLRINQPQHF. The chain combines TRBV5-1 with TRBJ1-5; D is undetermined. The CDR3 extends over 13 amino acids. CDR1 is SGHRS, CDR2 YFSETQ, per germline. V shed 1 base and J shed 3 bases, with 5 bases lying between them.

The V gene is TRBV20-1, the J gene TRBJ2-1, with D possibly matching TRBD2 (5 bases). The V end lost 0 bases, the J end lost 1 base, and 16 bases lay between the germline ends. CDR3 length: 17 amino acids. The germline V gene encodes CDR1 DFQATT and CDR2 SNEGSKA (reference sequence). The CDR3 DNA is TGCAGTGCTAGAGATTCCGGTTCGAGGGTATCCTACAATGAGCAGTTCTTC. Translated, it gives CSARDSGSRVSYNEQFF.

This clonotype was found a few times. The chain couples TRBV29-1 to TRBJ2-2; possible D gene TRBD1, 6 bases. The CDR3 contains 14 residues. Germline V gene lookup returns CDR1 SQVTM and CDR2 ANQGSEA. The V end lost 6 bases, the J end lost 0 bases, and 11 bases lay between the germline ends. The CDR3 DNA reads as TGCAGCGTCCGGACAGCAGCGAACACCGGGGAGCTGTTTTTT. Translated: CSVRTAANTGELFF.

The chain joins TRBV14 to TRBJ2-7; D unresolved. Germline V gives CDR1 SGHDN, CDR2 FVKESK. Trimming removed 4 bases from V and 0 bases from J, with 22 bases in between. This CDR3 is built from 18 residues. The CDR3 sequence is CASSPSFLVGISSYEQYF. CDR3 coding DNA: TGTGCCAGCAGCCCATCCTTCCTAGTGGGAATAAGCTCCTACGAGCAGTACTTC.

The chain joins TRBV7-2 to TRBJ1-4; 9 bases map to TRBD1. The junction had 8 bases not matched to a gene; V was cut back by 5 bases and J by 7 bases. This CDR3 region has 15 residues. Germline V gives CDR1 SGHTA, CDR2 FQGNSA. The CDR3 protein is CASSAWTGEVEKLFF. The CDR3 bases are TGTGCCAGCAGCGCCTGGACAGGGGAGGTTGAAAAACTGTTTTTT.

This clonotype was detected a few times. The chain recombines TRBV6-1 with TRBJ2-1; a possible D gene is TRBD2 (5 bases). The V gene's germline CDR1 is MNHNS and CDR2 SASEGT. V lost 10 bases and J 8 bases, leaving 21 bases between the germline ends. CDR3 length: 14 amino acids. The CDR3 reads CATCSIWGADEQFF. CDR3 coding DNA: TGTGCCACCTGTAGCATCTGGGGAGCCGATGAGCAGTTCTTC.

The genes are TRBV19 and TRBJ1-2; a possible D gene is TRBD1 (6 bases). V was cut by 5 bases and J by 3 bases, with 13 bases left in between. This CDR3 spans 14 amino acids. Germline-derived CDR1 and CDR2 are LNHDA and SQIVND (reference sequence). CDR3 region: CASSLTGKDYGYTF. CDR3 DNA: TGTGCCAGTAGTCTAACAGGGAAGGACTATGGCTACACCTTC.

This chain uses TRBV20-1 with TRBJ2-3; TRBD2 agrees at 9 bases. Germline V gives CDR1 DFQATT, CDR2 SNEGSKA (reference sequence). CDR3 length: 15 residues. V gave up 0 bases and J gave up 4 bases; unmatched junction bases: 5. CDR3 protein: CSARDRRGGADTQYF. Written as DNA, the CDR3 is TGCAGTGCTAGAGATAGGCGGGGGGGCGCAGATACGCAGTATTTT.

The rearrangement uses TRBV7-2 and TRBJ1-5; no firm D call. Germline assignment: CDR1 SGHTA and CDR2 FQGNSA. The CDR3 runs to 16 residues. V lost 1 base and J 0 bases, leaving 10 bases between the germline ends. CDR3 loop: CASSLGPDYSNQPQHF. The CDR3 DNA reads TGTGCCAGCAGCTTAGGGCCAGACTATAGCAATCAGCCCCAGCATTTT.

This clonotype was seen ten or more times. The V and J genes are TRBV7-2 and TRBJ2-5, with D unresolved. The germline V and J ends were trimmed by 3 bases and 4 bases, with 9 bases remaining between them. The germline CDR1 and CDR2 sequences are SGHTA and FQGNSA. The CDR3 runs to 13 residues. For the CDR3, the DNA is TGTGCCAGCAGCTTGAGGCGAGGAGAGACCCAGTACTTC. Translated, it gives CASSLRRGETQYF. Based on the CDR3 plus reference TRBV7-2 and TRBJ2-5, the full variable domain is GAGVSQSPSNKVTEKGKDVELRCDPISGHTALYWYRQSLGQGLEFLIYFQGNSAPDKSGLPSDRFSAERTGGSVSTLTIQRTQQEDSAVYLCASSLRRGETQYFGPGTRLLVL.

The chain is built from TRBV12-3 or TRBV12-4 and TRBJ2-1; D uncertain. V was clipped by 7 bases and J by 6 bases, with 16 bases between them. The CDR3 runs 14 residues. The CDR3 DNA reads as TGTGCCAGCATCCCCTCCCCCCCTCGCAATGAGCAGTTCTTC. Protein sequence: CASIPSPPRNEQFF.

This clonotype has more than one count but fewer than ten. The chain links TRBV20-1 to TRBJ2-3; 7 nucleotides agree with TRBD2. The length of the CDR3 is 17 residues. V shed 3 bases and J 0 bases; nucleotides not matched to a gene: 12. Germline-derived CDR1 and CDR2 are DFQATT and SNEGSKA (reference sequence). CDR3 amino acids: CSASPSSGISSTDTQYF. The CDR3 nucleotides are TGCAGTGCTAGCCCCTCTAGCGGAATCAGTAGCACAGATACGCAGTATTTT.

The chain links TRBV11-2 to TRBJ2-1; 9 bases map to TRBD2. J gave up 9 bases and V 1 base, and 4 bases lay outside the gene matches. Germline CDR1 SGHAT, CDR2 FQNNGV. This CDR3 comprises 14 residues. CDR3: CASSLVAGASEQFF. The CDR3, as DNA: TGTGCCAGCAGCTTAGTAGCGGGAGCTAGTGAGCAGTTCTTC. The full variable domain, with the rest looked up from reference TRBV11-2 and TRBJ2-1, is EAGVAQSPRYKIIEKRQSVAFWCNPISGHATLYWYQQILGQGPKLLIQFQNNGVVDDSQLPKDRFSAERLKGVDSTLKIQPAKLEDSAVYLCASSLVAGASEQFFGPGTRLTVL.

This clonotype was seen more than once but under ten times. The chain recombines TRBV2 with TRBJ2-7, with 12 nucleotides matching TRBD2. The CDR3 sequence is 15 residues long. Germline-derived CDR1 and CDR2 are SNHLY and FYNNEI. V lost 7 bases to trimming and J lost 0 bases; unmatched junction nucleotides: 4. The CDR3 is CASNPTSGGSYEQYF. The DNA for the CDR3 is TGTGCCAGCAATCCGACTAGCGGGGGCTCCTACGAGCAGTACTTC.